Listed below are T cell receptor beta chains from one sample, sequenced in a study of vaccination effects on CD4 cells after COVID-19. Which antigens these TCRs recognize remains unknown. Clones were sequenced by immunoSEQ multiplex PCR, and TCRdb holds only the in-frame ones, with some missing. The sample carries under 50,000 clones, 82% recorded once. Sequencing was performed on CD4+ T cells from PBMCs cultured with HCoV-NL63 spike peptides, taken after COVID-19 vaccination. The receptors derive from a human donor who received a COVID-19 vaccine. Some clones in this sample may be carry-over from other donors' samples. Each CDR3 is given with its conserved first and last residue. Each record gives: clone size, D gene, J gene, V gene, CDR3 protein, CDR3 DNA. The D gene is left open where the match is weak. Size is stated for part of the rows, as once, few or many counts, or as a class when the clone is expanded.

NA | NA | TRBJ2-6 | TRBV14 | CASSRRVMAGSGANVLTF | TGTGCCAGCAGCCGACGGGTGATGGCGGGTTCAGGGGCCAACGTCCTGACTTTC
NA | NA | TRBJ1-1 | TRBV12-3/TRBV12-4 | CASSLFQGPEAFF | TGTGCCAGCAGTTTATTCCAGGGCCCTGAAGCTTTCTTT
NA | TRBD1 | TRBJ1-1 | TRBV23-1 | CATGTGGGHTEAFF | TGCGCCACCGGGACAGGGGGAGGGCACACTGAAGCTTTCTTT
NA | TRBD2 | TRBJ2-1 | TRBV28 | CASSSLTSWHEQFF | TGTGCCAGCAGTTCCCTGACTAGCTGGCATGAGCAGTTCTTC
NA | NA | TRBJ2-5 | TRBV24-1 | CATSDPGVVETQYF | TGTGCCACCAGTGATCCGGGGGTCGTGGAGACCCAGTACTTC
NA | NA | TRBJ2-3 | TRBV5-1 | CASSPSTDTQYF | TGCGCCAGCTCCCCCAGCACAGATACGCAGTATTTT
once | TRBD2 | TRBJ2-2 | TRBV28 | CASSLWGLAVYTGELFF | TGTGCCAGCAGTTTATGGGGTCTAGCGGTGTACACCGGGGAGCTGTTTTTT
NA | NA | TRBJ1-1 | TRBV15 | CATSRLLWAGNTEAFF | TGTGCCACCAGCAGACTCCTCTGGGCAGGGAACACTGAAGCTTTCTTT
NA | NA | TRBJ1-5 | TRBV6-5 | CASSRRINQPQHF | TGTGCCAGCAGCAGGAGAATTAATCAGCCCCAGCATTTT
NA | TRBD1 | TRBJ1-5 | TRBV4-3 | CASSQAYRGGNQPQHF | TGCGCCAGCAGCCAAGCTTACAGGGGGGGCAATCAGCCCCAGCATTTT
NA | NA | TRBJ2-3 | TRBV3-1/TRBV3-2 | CASSLFLDTQYF | TGTGCCAGCAGCCTTTTTTTAGATACGCAGTATTTT
NA | TRBD1 | TRBJ1-3 | TRBV5-4 | CASSAGQGIDTIYF | TGTGCCAGCAGCGCCGGACAGGGAATAGACACCATATATTTT
NA | NA | TRBJ1-1 | TRBV19 | CASIRGETEAFF | TGTGCCAGTATCAGGGGAGAAACTGAAGCTTTCTTT
NA | NA | TRBJ1-2 | TRBV6-5 | CATRQTNYGYTF | TGTGCCACCCGTCAGACTAACTATGGCTACACCTTC
NA | NA | TRBJ2-5 | TRBV7-2 | CASSLDGEETQYF | TGTGCCAGCAGCTTAGATGGTGAGGAGACCCAGTACTTC
NA | TRBD1 | TRBJ2-3 | TRBV24-1 | CATSDRTGLSDTQYF | TGTGCCACCAGTGATCGGACAGGGTTATCAGATACGCAGTATTTT
NA | NA | TRBJ1-3 | TRBV7-3 | CASSLLLGNTIYF | TGTGCCAGCAGCCTTCTCCTTGGAAACACCATATATTTT
NA | NA | TRBJ1-6 | TRBV2 | CASSIVSNSPLHF | TGTGCCAGCAGTATCGTCTCTAATTCACCCCTCCACTTT
NA | TRBD2 | TRBJ2-1 | TRBV4-1 | CASSQNPAGANNEQFF | TGCGCCAGCAGCCAAAACCCAGCGGGGGCAAACAATGAGCAGTTCTTC
NA | NA | TRBJ1-5 | TRBV7-2 | CASSLAAPINQPQRF | TGTGCCAGCAGCTTAGCGGCACCGATCAATCAGCCCCAGCGTTTT
NA | TRBD1 | TRBJ2-2 | TRBV7-3 | CASSSQTGGGGELFF | TGTGCCAGCAGCTCCCAGACAGGGGGCGGCGGGGAGCTGTTTTTT
NA | NA | TRBJ1-6 | TRBV9 | CASSTTGNSPLHF | TGTGCCAGCAGTACGACAGGAAATTCACCCCTCCACTTT
NA | NA | TRBJ1-4 | TRBV4-1 | CASSQGWEQPDRENEKLFF | TGCGCCAGCAGCCAAGGGTGGGAGCAGCCGGACAGAGAAAATGAAAAACTGTTTTTT
NA | TRBD1 | TRBJ1-5 | TRBV4-3 | CASSRGTGGEQPQHF | TGCGCCAGCAGCCGAGGGACAGGGGGCGAACAGCCCCAGCATTTT
NA | NA | TRBJ2-3 | TRBV25-1 | CASSELAAGVTDTQYF | TGTGCCAGCAGTGAATTGGCCGCCGGCGTCACAGATACGCAGTATTTT
NA | TRBD1 | TRBJ1-4 | TRBV4-1 | CASSQPRDRGEKLFF | TGCGCCAGCAGCCAACCCCGGGACAGGGGTGAAAAACTGTTTTTT
few | NA | TRBJ2-2 | TRBV3-1/TRBV3-2 | CASSQLGAGTGELFF | TGTGCCAGCAGCCAATTAGGGGCGGGCACCGGGGAGCTGTTTTTT
NA | NA | TRBJ2-3 | TRBV25-1 | CASSEGQVGDTQYF | TGTGCCAGCAGTGAAGGGCAGGTGGGAGATACGCAGTATTTT
NA | NA | TRBJ2-5 | TRBV18 | CASSPGGSETQYF | TGTGCCAGCTCACCAGGAGGATCAGAGACCCAGTACTTC
NA | NA | TRBJ2-5 | TRBV18 | CASSPFKVETQYF | TGTGCCAGCTCACCATTTAAGGTAGAGACCCAGTACTTC
NA | TRBD1 | TRBJ1-1 | TRBV18 | CASSRDSLRTEAFF | TGTGCCAGCTCACGGGACAGCTTGCGAACCGAAGCTTTCTTT
NA | TRBD2 | TRBJ2-1 | TRBV5-1 | CASSLTSGGSYNEQFF | TGCGCCAGCAGCTTGACTAGCGGGGGCTCCTACAATGAGCAGTTCTTC
NA | NA | TRBJ2-1 | TRBV5-8 | CASPFGWGTPDNEQFF | TGTGCCAGCCCTTTCGGGTGGGGGACTCCGGACAATGAGCAGTTCTTC
NA | NA | TRBJ1-1 | TRBV5-1 | CASSLGSGNTEAFF | TGCGCCAGCAGCCTCGGGTCGGGGAACACTGAAGCTTTCTTT
NA | NA | TRBJ2-2 | TRBV7-2 | CASSLGLQNTGELFF | TGTGCCAGCAGCCTAGGACTACAGAACACCGGGGAGCTGTTTTTT
NA | NA | TRBJ2-5 | TRBV19 | CASSTDREETQYF | TGTGCCAGTAGTACGGACAGAGAAGAGACCCAGTACTTC
few | NA | TRBJ2-2 | TRBV3-1/TRBV3-2 | CASSPHWERLTTGELFF | TGTGCCAGCAGCCCTCATTGGGAGCGGCTGACCACCGGGGAGCTGTTTTTT
NA | NA | TRBJ1-1 | TRBV2 | CASSERAENTEAFF | TGTGCCAGCAGTGAAAGGGCAGAGAACACTGAAGCTTTCTTT
NA | TRBD1 | TRBJ1-3 | TRBV18 | CASSPMALTGGLAGNTIYF | TGTGCCAGCTCACCAATGGCCCTAACAGGGGGCTTAGCTGGAAACACCATATATTTT
NA | TRBD1 | TRBJ2-3 | TRBV7-2 | CASSTRDRGWSTDTQYF | TGTGCCAGCAGCACCCGGGACAGGGGGTGGAGCACAGATACGCAGTATTTT
NA | NA | TRBJ2-2 | TRBV24-1 | CATSDRDNLNTGELFF | TGTGCCACCAGTGACCGAGACAACCTGAACACCGGGGAGCTGTTTTTT
NA | NA | TRBJ1-2 | TRBV30 | CAWIIGTGYGYTF | TGTGCCTGGATAATAGGCACGGGTTATGGCTACACCTTC
NA | NA | TRBJ1-2 | TRBV6-5 | CASRIESFGNYGYTF | TGTGCCAGCAGAATTGAGAGCTTTGGTAACTATGGCTACACCTTC
NA | TRBD2 | TRBJ2-1 | TRBV4-2 | CASSQFGRGTANEQFF | TGTGCCAGCAGCCAATTTGGGCGGGGGACGGCCAATGAGCAGTTCTTC
NA | NA | TRBJ1-2 | TRBV5-4 | CASSRLPGNYGYTF | TGTGCCAGCAGTCGACTCCCCGGGAACTATGGCTACACCTTC
NA | NA | TRBJ1-2 | TRBV7-8 | CASSSPQGEGYTF | TGTGCCAGCAGCTCTCCGCAGGGCGAGGGCTACACCTTC
NA | TRBD1 | TRBJ1-2 | TRBV10-3 | CAISEGDRGLDYGYTF | TGTGCCATCAGTGAGGGGGACAGGGGGCTAGACTATGGCTACACCTTC
once | TRBD1 | TRBJ1-1 | TRBV18 | CASSVGGGASEAFF | TGTGCCAGCTCCGTTGGAGGGGGCGCTTCTGAAGCTTTCTTT
NA | TRBD1 | TRBJ2-5 | TRBV7-8 | CASSSETGGEKETQYF | TGTGCCAGCAGCTCGGAGACAGGGGGCGAAAAAGAGACCCAGTACTTC
once | TRBD2 | TRBJ2-1 | TRBV5-4 | CASSRTSTYNEQFF | TGTGCCAGCAGCCGGACTAGCACCTACAATGAGCAGTTCTTC
NA | NA | TRBJ2-2 | TRBV5-1 | CASSLVDNTGELFF | TGCGCCAGCAGCTTGGTAGATAACACCGGGGAGCTGTTTTTT
NA | NA | TRBJ2-7 | TRBV11-2 | CASSLVRGYEQYF | TGTGCCAGCAGCTTAGTGCGGGGCTACGAGCAGTACTTC
once | TRBD2 | TRBJ2-3 | TRBV6-1 | CASSEGGITDTQYF | TGTGCCAGCAGTGAGGGGGGGATAACAGATACGCAGTATTTT